The clone carrying this T cell receptor (beta chain) was seen many times. TCRdb processed the 5' RACE reads anew with MiXCR; each CDR3 protein has one entry. The sample consists of tens of thousands of distinct CDR3 sequences, 6.2% of them appearing once. This sample was included in a study of early T cells in non-severe SARS-CoV-2 infection. The V gene lost 10 bases and the J gene lost 1 base, with 10 bases spanning the gap. This CDR3 comprises 12 residues. Sequenced material: whole blood. This chain joins TRBV12-3 or TRBV12-4 and TRBJ1-1, with D unclear. The TCR was taken from an adult who was a healthcare worker with PCR-confirmed SARS-CoV-2 infection or an uninfected control (not recorded which). The CDR3 loop reads CATGTPNTEAFF. The CDR3 DNA is TGTGCCACGGGTACCCCGAACACTGAAGCTTTCTTT.